This T cell receptor beta chain is drawn from a study of tumor and adjacent non-tumor tissue in lung cancer. This sample's RNA came from whole unsorted tissue. The library came from three nested PCR rounds adapted from ARM-PCR protocols. TCRdb reanalysed the multiplex PCR reads using MiXCR and keeps one entry per CDR3 protein. In the table there are about 120,000 distinct CDR3 sequences, approximately 71% of which are singletons. Points from the study as a whole: In normal lung, the top 100 clones were significantly more dominant than in tumor.

Germline-derived CDR1 and CDR2 are SQVTM and ANQGSEA. There are 11 residues in the CDR3. This clonotype was picked up one time. The antigen remains undetermined. One base away lies a much larger clone, so this may be a sequencing read error. This chain uses TRBV29-1 with TRBJ1-2, with D uncertain. Sequenced sample: lung tumor tissue. This TCR was sampled from a man under 40 with non-small cell lung cancer. The CDR3 spells CSVEGGYGYNF. In DNA, the CDR3 is TGCAGCGTTGAGGGAGGGTATGGCTACAACTTC.